This entry features one T cell receptor beta chain sequence. The antigen is unknown. These data originate in a study of T cell responses to AZD1222 COVID-19 vaccine. Study-level results: Unmutated variant regions reportedly attract nearly half of all spike-specific TCRs.

Some clones are missing from TCRdb's copy, which holds only in-frame ones; the method was immunoSEQ multiplex PCR. Here the sample spans around 89,000 clones, 86% being singletons. V dropped 2 bases and J dropped 2; count of bases not matched to a gene: 6. In germline, CDR1 is MDHEN, CDR2 SYDVKM. There are 15 residues in the CDR3. The clonotype comes from an adult in good health. The rearrangement joins TRBV28 to TRBJ2-7; TRBD2 aligns across 7 bases. The material sequenced was peripheral blood, taken on day 0 of AZD1222 vaccination. Here the CDR3 DNA reads TGTGCCAGCAGTTTAACGGGAGGCCCTACCTACGAGCAGTACTTC. Its protein is CASSLTGGPTYEQYF.